Reported below is one T cell receptor beta chain. For TCRbeta, the library was prepared with unique molecular identifiers. Via MiXCR, TCRdb re-called the PCR reads, giving one row per CDR3 protein. Of some 590,000 distinct CDR3 sequences listed, about 10% are singletons. The sample is drawn from a study of T-cell reconstitution after alpha-beta-depleted transplantation in children. This CDR3 is 18 amino acids long. V lost 1 base to trimming and J lost 4 bases; unmatched junction nucleotides: 17. CDR1 and CDR2 from the germline V gene are SQVTM and ANQGSEA. Source: PBMCs from the stem cell graft donor, taken from the stem cell graft. This rearrangement joins TRBV29-1 to TRBJ2-5; 8 nucleotides line up with TRBD1. The clonotype was recovered from a human donor who donated a stem cell graft to a child with acute myeloid leukemia. CDR3 sequence reads: CSVEGIQGPDRVGETQYF. For the CDR3, the DNA is TGCAGCGTTGAAGGGATCCAAGGCCCGGACAGGGTAGGAGAGACCCAGTACTTC.